This T cell receptor (beta chain) was observed in a study of cytomegalovirus exposure and HLA in healthy donors. The CDR3 spans 13 residues. In germline, CDR1 is LNHNV, CDR2 YYDKDF (reference sequence). Between the trimmed V and J ends, which lost 7 bases and 4 bases, there was a span of 8 bases. Vbeta (60) and Jbeta (13) primers were used in the PCR. Sequencing was performed with immunoSEQ multiplex PCR; in TCRdb, only in-frame clones are kept and a portion is missing. The sample's table shows some 84,000 clones. Study outcomes and limitations: DRB1 had the most TCR associations and HLA-C the fewest, a later analysis found, with rates varying by HLA locus.

On this clone: The antigen is undetermined.

The receptor was isolated from a man aged 45-65 years in good health and CMV-seronegative. Sequenced: PBMCs. J is TRBJ1-6 and V is TRBV15; no clear D. CDR3: CATKRDYNSPLHF. CDR3 in DNA: TGTGCCACCAAGAGGGATTATAATTCACCCCTCCACTTT.